Only a few counts were recorded for the clone carrying this T cell receptor (beta chain). Antigen unknown. A 5'RACE template-switching step, the method used to make TCR cDNA, added a universal primer site and UMIs. MiXCR, run by TCRdb on the 5' RACE reads, gives a single entry per CDR3 protein. The sample consists of under 400,000 distinct CDR3 sequences, roughly 10% of them appearing once. This sample was taken from a study of T cells after yellow fever vaccination. Broader study findings: Post-booster samples contained most primary-vaccination clones (around 95% CD4, about 90% CD8). In FACS-sorted repertoires, abundant clonotypes from the bulk population could appear as contaminants. Overlap between CD4 and CD8 compartments was detected for a small share of clonotypes.

Losses at the gene ends were 4 bases for V and 6 bases for J; bases not matched to a gene: 13. Germline CDR1 PRHDT, CDR2 FYEKMQ (reference sequence). The length of the CDR3 is 16 residues. The input for sequencing was PBMCs, taken on the day of the first yellow fever vaccination. This TCR came from a man aged 18-30 years who received the YFV17D yellow fever vaccine. J is TRBJ2-3 and V is TRBV13, with 7 positions matching TRBD2. The CDR3 here is CASSSAYRTSADTQYF. CDR3 DNA sequence: TGTGCCAGCAGCTCCGCATATCGTACTAGCGCCGATACGCAGTATTTT.